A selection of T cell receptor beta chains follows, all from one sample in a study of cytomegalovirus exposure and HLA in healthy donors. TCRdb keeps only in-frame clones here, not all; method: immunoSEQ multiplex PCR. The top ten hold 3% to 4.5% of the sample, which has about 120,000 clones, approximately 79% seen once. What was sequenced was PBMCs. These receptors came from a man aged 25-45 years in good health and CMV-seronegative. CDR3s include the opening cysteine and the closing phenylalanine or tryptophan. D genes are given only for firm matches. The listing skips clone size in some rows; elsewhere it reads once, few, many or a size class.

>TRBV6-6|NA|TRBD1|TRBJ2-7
TGTGCCAGCAGCCGGGACAGACCCGTCGAGCAGTACTTC
CASSRDRPVEQYF
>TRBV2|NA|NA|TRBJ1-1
TGTGCCAGCAGTTTTTCAGGGATGACGAACACTGAAGCTTTCTTT
CASSFSGMTNTEAFF
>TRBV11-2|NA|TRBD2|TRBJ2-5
TGTGCCAGCACCGGGATAGCGGGGTTAGAGGGGGAGACCCAGTACTTC
CASTGIAGLEGETQYF
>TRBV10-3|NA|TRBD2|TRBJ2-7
TGTGCCATCAGTGAGTCGGGGACCGGGACTAGCGGAGACGAGCAGTACTTC
CAISESGTGTSGDEQYF
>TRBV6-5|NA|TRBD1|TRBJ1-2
TGTGCCAGCAGTTCGCAAGAGACAGGGGTAATCTATGGCTACACCTTC
CASSSQETGVIYGYTF
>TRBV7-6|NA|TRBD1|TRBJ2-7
TGTGCCAGCAGCTTTTCCGGACAGGGGAGCTCCTACGAGCAGTACTTC
CASSFSGQGSSYEQYF
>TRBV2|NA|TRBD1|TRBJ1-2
TGTGCCAGCAGTGGTCTACAGGGGTTTGGTGGCTACACCTTC
CASSGLQGFGGYTF
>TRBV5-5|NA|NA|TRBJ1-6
TGTGCCAGCAGCTCGGGACTCTATAATTCACCCCTCCACTTT
CASSSGLYNSPLHF
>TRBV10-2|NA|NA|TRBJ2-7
TGCGCCAGCGAAAAAAGGGGGTCCTACGAGCAGTACTTC
CASEKRGSYEQYF
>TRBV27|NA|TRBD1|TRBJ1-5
TGTGCCAGCAGCAGGACAGGGTTCAGTCAGCCCCAGCATTTT
CASSRTGFSQPQHF
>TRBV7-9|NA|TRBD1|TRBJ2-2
TGTGCCAGCAGCAGTACAGGGGGTATCGACACCGGGGAGCTGTTTTTT
CASSSTGGIDTGELFF
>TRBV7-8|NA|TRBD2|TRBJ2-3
TGTGCCAGCAGCTTAGATCGACTAGCGGGGGCATGGGATACGCAGTATTTT
CASSLDRLAGAWDTQYF
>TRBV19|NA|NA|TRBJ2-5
TGTGCCAGTAGCCTGGGGGGGCTCGAGACCCAGTACTTC
CASSLGGLETQYF
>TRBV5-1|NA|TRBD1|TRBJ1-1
TGCGCCAGCCGCACAGACAGATCAGGGGGGAGCACTGAAGCTTTCTTT
CASRTDRSGGSTEAFF
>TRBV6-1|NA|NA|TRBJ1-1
TGTGCCAGCAGTAGTACAGTGGACACTGAAGCTTTCTTT
CASSSTVDTEAFF
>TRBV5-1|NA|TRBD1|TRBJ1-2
TGCGCCAGCAGCTTTCAGACAGGGGATGGCTACACCTTC
CASSFQTGDGYTF
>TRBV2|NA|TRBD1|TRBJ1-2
TGTGCCAGCAGCGACAGGGTAGGGTATGGCTACACCTTC
CASSDRVGYGYTF
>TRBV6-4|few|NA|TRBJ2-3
TGTGCCAGCACCCAACTCGCGGGGCAGTATTTT
CASTQLAGQYF
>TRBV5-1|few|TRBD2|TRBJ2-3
TGCGCCAGCAGCTTGGGGCTAGCGGCGGAGTCAGATACGCAGTATTTT
CASSLGLAAESDTQYF
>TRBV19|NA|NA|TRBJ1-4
TGTGCCAGTAGTATCCTGGAGGGCAGCCCTAATGAAAAACTGTTTTTT
CASSILEGSPNEKLFF
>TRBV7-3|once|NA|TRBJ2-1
TGTGCCAGCAGCTTTCCGAGGCGGGGGCCCCAGAGCTCCTACAATGAGCAGTTCTTC
CASSFPRRGPQSSYNEQFF
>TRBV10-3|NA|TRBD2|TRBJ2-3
TGTGCCGCGGGGCTACTAGCGGGGGGCTCAGATACGCAGTATTTT
CAAGLLAGGSDTQYF
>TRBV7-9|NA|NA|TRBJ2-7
TGTGCCAGCACTCTTCCGGGACTCCCCACCTACGAGCAGTACTTC
CASTLPGLPTYEQYF
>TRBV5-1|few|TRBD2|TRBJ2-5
TGCGCCAGCAGTCGTAGCGGGGGGGGAAGAGAGACCCAGTACTTC
CASSRSGGGRETQYF
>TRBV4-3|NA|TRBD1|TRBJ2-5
TGCGCCAGCAGCCAAGGACAGGGGTTGGGAGAGACCCAGTACTTC
CASSQGQGLGETQYF
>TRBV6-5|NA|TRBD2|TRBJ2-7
TGTGCCAGCGAATCCTATCGAGCGGGGGGGTACGAGCAGTACTTC
CASESYRAGGYEQYF
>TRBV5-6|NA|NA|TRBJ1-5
TGTGCCAGCAGCCCCTCCGGGGGGCGAGAGCGGCCCCAGCATTTT
CASSPSGGRERPQHF
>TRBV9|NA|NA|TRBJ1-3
TGTGCCAGCTCGCAAACAGGGACTGGAAACACCATATATTTT
CASSQTGTGNTIYF
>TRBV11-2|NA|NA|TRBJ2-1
TGTGCCAGCAGCCCTGGCCGGGGGGCGTTTTACAATGAGCAGTTCTTC
CASSPGRGAFYNEQFF
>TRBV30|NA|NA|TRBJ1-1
TGTGCCTCTAGCCAAAACCACAGTATAACTGAAGCTTTCTTT
CASSQNHSITEAFF
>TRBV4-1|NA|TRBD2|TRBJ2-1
TGCGCCAGCAGCCAACTAGCGGCTGCTTTTTACAATGAGCAGTTCTTC
CASSQLAAAFYNEQFF
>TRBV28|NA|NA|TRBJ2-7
TGTGCCAGCAGTTTACCTCACCCCGGGGGAACCTCCTACGAGCAGTACTTC
CASSLPHPGGTSYEQYF
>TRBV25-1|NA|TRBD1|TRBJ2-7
TGTGCCACTTTTTGGGGGAAAGGGGGCAAATACGAGCAGTACTTC
CATFWGKGGKYEQYF
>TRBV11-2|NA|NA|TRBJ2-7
TGTGCCAGCAGCTTAGTACGAGGGGGCTCCTACGAGCAGTACTTC
CASSLVRGGSYEQYF
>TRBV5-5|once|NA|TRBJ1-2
TGTGCCAGCAGCTTGTCCCCAGGGAACTATGGCTACACCTTC
CASSLSPGNYGYTF
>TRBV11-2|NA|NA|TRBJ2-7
TGTGCCAGCAGTCGACTAGTGGGGTACGAGCAGTACTTC
CASSRLVGYEQYF
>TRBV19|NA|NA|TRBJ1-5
TGTGCCAGTAGTATAGGGGGAGGGTCGAGAGGGAGCAATCAGCCCCAGCATTTT
CASSIGGGSRGSNQPQHF
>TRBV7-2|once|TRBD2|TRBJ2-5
TGTGCCAGCAGCTTTAGCGGGGGGCAGGGAGAGACCCAGTACTTC
CASSFSGGQGETQYF
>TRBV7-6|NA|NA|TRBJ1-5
TGTGCCAGCAGCTTAGGGGTGGAGAATCAGCCCCAGCATTTT
CASSLGVENQPQHF
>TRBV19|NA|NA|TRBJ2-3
TGTGCCAGTAGTATGGAGGGCGCGGGCACAGATACGCAGTATTTT
CASSMEGAGTDTQYF
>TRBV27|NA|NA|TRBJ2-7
TGTGCCAGCAGTTCCCAGGGGAAGGACGAGCAGTACTTC
CASSSQGKDEQYF
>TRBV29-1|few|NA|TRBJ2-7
TGCAGCGTTGAAACCCCTGGACCGGGATGGGAGCAGTACTTC
CSVETPGPGWEQYF
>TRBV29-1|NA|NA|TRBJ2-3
TGCAGCGTTCACTCCCCGCCAGATACGCAGTATTTT
CSVHSPPDTQYF
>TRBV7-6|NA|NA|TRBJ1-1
TGTGCCAGCAGCTTAGCTCGGGCAGGGGCGGTGAACACTGAAGCTTTCTTT
CASSLARAGAVNTEAFF
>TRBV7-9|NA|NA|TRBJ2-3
TGTGCCAGCAGCTTAGTTGGGGGCGCCGGCACAGATACGCAGTATTTT
CASSLVGGAGTDTQYF
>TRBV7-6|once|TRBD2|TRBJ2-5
TGTGCCAGCAGCCACCCGGCGCTAGCGGGGGGGACGAATCAAGAGACCCAGTACTTC
CASSHPALAGGTNQETQYF
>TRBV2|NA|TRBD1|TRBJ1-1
TGTGCCAGCAGCCGACCTACAACGGGACAGGGCAGGACTGAAGCTTTCTTT
CASSRPTTGQGRTEAFF
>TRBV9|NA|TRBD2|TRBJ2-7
TGTGCCAGCAGCGCAGGGACTAGCGGTACCTACGAGCAGTACTTC
CASSAGTSGTYEQYF
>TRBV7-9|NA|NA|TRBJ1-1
TGTTCCAGCAGCTTCACAGAGAACACTGAAGCTTTCTTT
CSSSFTENTEAFF
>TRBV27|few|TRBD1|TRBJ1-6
TGTGCCAGCAGTACTCCCGACAGGGGGGGATCACCCCTCCACTTT
CASSTPDRGGSPLHF
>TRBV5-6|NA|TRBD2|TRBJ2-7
TGTGCCAGCAGCCCCCCTCCGGGACTAGCGGGGGGGCTGGACGAGCAGTACTTC
CASSPPPGLAGGLDEQYF
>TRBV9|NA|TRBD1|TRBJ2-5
TGTGCCAGCAGCGTAGACGGGACAGGGGAGGAGACCCAGTACTTC
CASSVDGTGEETQYF
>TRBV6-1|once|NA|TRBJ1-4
TGTGCCAGCAGTAACAGGGTTTACAGGATGGAACTGTTTTTT
CASSNRVYRMELFF